Below are 12 T cell receptor beta chains sequenced from a single sample in a study of lymphopenia after photon versus proton radiotherapy. Clones were sequenced by immunoSEQ multiplex PCR, and TCRdb holds only the in-frame ones, with some missing. Of around 160,000 clones listed, approximately 91% are singletons. The source material was peripheral blood, sampled from a patient treated with photon-based radiotherapy. The origin of the receptors is a man aged 50 to 60 with gastric cancer.

This clone has a handful of counts. Written as DNA, the CDR3 is TGTGCCAGCAGCTCTAGACAGTTACGGCGCCAAGAGACCCAGTACTTC. It specifies CASSSRQLRRQETQYF. The rearrangement uses TRBV5-4 and TRBJ2-5; D possibly corresponds to TRBD1 (5 bases). The CDR3 runs to 16 residues. Trimming stripped 3 bases from V and 1 base from J, with 16 bases between. Germline V lookup: CDR1 SGHNT, CDR2 YYREEE (reference sequence).

The chain employs TRBV11-2 and TRBJ1-1; D remains unclear. Germline lookup yields CDR1 SGHAT and CDR2 FQNNGV. V gave up 5 bases and J gave up 0 bases, with 13 bases separating them. This CDR3 is built from 15 residues. The CDR3 loop is CASSPETTMNTEAFF. CDR3 nucleotide sequence: TGTGCCAGCAGCCCTGAGACAACAATGAACACTGAAGCTTTCTTT.

The chain joins TRBV19 to TRBJ2-7; perhaps TRBD2 as D (5 bases). V was trimmed by 1 base and J by 3 bases, leaving 10 bases between them. CDR1 is LNHDA and CDR2 is SQIVND in the germline V gene (reference sequence). CDR3 length equals 14 residues. In DNA, the CDR3 is TGTGCCAGTAGTATAGTGGACGGGAACTACGAGCAGTACTTC. Encoded protein: CASSIVDGNYEQYF.

The chain has TRBV7-2 and TRBJ2-5, with D tentatively TRBD1 (5 bases). Germline CDR1 reads SGHTA; CDR2 reads FQGNSA. The CDR3 spans 13 residues. Trimming pared 5 bases from V and 4 bases from J, leaving 11 bases between. The CDR3 coding sequence is TGTGCCAGCAGCACCGGACAATCAGAGACCCAGTACTTC. Protein: CASSTGQSETQYF. Full variable domain (missing parts from reference TRBV7-2 and TRBJ2-5): GAGVSQSPSNKVTEKGKDVELRCDPISGHTALYWYRQSLGQGLEFLIYFQGNSAPDKSGLPSDRFSAERTGGSVSTLTIQRTQQEDSAVYLCASSTGQSETQYFGPGTRLLVL.

The V call is TRBV28, the J call TRBJ1-2; 7 bases align to TRBD1. CDR3 size: 14 residues. V lost 3 bases and J lost 2; bases outside the gene matches: 3. Germline-derived CDR1 and CDR2 are MDHEN and SYDVKM. CDR3 bases: TGTGCCAGCAGTTTGGGACAGTTCAACTATGGCTACACCTTC. It yields the protein CASSLGQFNYGYTF.

The rearrangement links TRBV4-1 to TRBJ1-1; unclear D gene. The CDR3 runs to 14 residues. Germline CDR1 and CDR2: MGHRA and YSYEKL. V was trimmed by 1 base and J by 0 bases, leaving 6 bases between them. CDR3 protein: CASSQVGLNTEAFF. As DNA, the CDR3 is TGCGCCAGCAGCCAAGTAGGTTTGAACACTGAAGCTTTCTTT.

The chain employs TRBV7-2 and TRBJ2-7, with 9 bases aligning to TRBD1. With 5 bases clipped from V and 5 bases from J, the junction kept 10 bases outside the gene matches. Per the germline V gene, CDR1 is SGHTA and CDR2 is FQGNSA. The CDR3 is made up of 15 amino acids. CDR3 in DNA: TGTGCCAGCAGCGCCCAGCCGGGACAGGGTGACGAGCAGTACTTC. Translation gives CASSAQPGQGDEQYF.

The chain employs TRBV5-1 and TRBJ2-3; TRBD1 aligns across 9 bases. The length of the CDR3 is 14 residues. V shed 5 bases and J 5 bases; nucleotides not matched to a gene: 6. The germline CDR1 and CDR2 sequences are SGHRS and YFSETQ. CDR3 protein: CASRSTGGGDTQYF. CDR3 sequence (DNA): TGCGCCAGCAGATCCACAGGGGGCGGAGATACGCAGTATTTT.

This chain joins TRBV5-1 and TRBJ1-2, with TRBD1 identical over 10 bases. The CDR3 has 16 amino acids. The J segment lost 6 bases and the V segment lost 0 bases, leaving 8 bases of the junction unmatched. Germline CDR1 and CDR2: SGHRS and YFSETQ. CDR3 in amino acids: CASSLGLTGGLDGYTF. CDR3 in DNA: TGCGCCAGCAGCTTGGGCTTGACAGGGGGCTTAGATGGCTACACCTTC.

This clone is judged medium-sized. This chain links TRBV7-9 with TRBJ1-1; D call uncertain. The CDR3 runs to 11 residues. CDR1 is SEHNR, CDR2 FQNEAQ, per germline (reference sequence). The germline V and J ends were trimmed by 5 bases and 1 base, with 2 bases remaining between them. The CDR3, as DNA: TGTGCCAGCAGCCAGAACACTGAAGCTTTCTTT. This codes for CASSQNTEAFF.

The genes are TRBV9 and TRBJ2-7, with 10 bases identical to TRBD2. This CDR3 comprises 15 residues. The V segment lost 0 bases and the J segment 7 bases; nucleotides outside the gene matches: 7. The germline V gene has CDR1 SGDLS and CDR2 YYNGEE. CDR3: CASSVATAGGGEQYF. CDR3 sequence (DNA): TGTGCCAGCAGCGTAGCTACAGCGGGAGGGGGTGAGCAGTACTTC.

The chain employs TRBV19 and TRBJ2-1; 7 bases are shared with TRBD2. Per the germline V gene, CDR1 is LNHDA and CDR2 is SQIVND (reference sequence). After removal of 1 base from V and 4 bases from J, the junction contained 4 bases not matched to a gene. CDR3 length: 15 amino acids. This CDR3 is CASSIAEGLYNEQFF. Here the CDR3 DNA reads TGTGCCAGTAGTATAGCCGAGGGACTATACAATGAGCAGTTCTTC.